This TCR beta chain appears in the sequencing data of a study of shared clonotypes between healthy human individuals. The germline V gene encodes CDR1 GTSNPN and CDR2 SVGIG (reference sequence). Trimming took 4 bases from V and 4 from J, leaving 11 bases between them. This CDR3 contains 13 residues. The method was immunoSEQ multiplex PCR; TCRdb's version includes in-frame clones alone and lacks a portion of them. The repertoire holds some 2,400,000 clones, around 95% seen once, with 0.13% in the top ten. Sequenced material: naive CD4+ T cells sorted from blood. Subset denoted: CD45RA+ positively selected. This sequence originates from a man in his late teens or twenties in good health. The V and J genes are TRBV30 and TRBJ1-5; D gene ambiguous. The CDR3 DNA follows: TGTGCCTGGACTACCGGAGAGAATCAGCCCCAGCATTTT. Residues: CAWTTGENQPQHF.